Sequencing of this TCR beta chain was carried out in a study of T cell repertoires in cytomegalovirus infection. Study-wide context: Indicated by public TCR beta signatures were CMV infection and matching HLA type.

From the reads, TCRdb called clonotypes with MiXCR, one entry per CDR3 protein. The repertoire has 570,000 or so distinct CDR3 sequences, 40% of them found once; the top ten carry 48%. Worth noting for this clonotype: Antigen unknown.

This receptor was obtained from a human donor in good health (CMV status not recorded). Some clones in this sample may be carry-over from other donors' samples. Source: cultured PBMCs, taken from culture after CMV antigen stimulation.

CDR3 sequence: CASSYGGANTEAFF. The DNA of the CDR3 is TGTGCCAGCAGTTATGGGGGGGCGAACACTGAAGCTTTCTTT. J is TRBJ1-1 and V is TRBV6-2 or TRBV6-3, with D perhaps TRBD1 (6 bases). V shed 3 bases and J shed 1 base, with 9 bases lying between them. The length of the CDR3 is 14 residues. CDR1 and CDR2 from the germline V gene are MNHEY and SVGEGT.